The clone carrying this T cell receptor beta chain was detected once. The data were taken from a study of identifying expanded T cells in peripheral blood. TCRdb keeps only in-frame clones here, not all; method: immunoSEQ multiplex PCR. The data contain about 100,000 clones, approximately 88% of them singletons. CDR3 length: 12 amino acids. V lost 6 bases, J lost 6 bases, and 11 bases lay in between. Germline assignment: CDR1 KGHSH and CDR2 LQKENI. The chain links TRBV18 to TRBJ1-1, with a weak D call TRBD1 (5 bases). The material sequenced was blood. The origin of this receptor is a person aged 18 to 70 in good health. As DNA, the CDR3 is TGTGCCAGCTCCCAGGGTATGGCTGAAGCTTTCTTT. This encodes CASSQGMAEAFF. The full variable domain, its missing parts supplied by reference TRBV18 and TRBJ1-1, is NAGVMQNPRHLVRRRGQEARLRCSPMKGHSHVYWYRQLPEEGLKFMVYLQKENIIDESGMPKERFSAEFPKEGPSILRIQQVVRGDSAAYFCASSQGMAEAFFGQGTRLTVV.